These 27 T cell receptor beta chains originate from one sample sequenced in a study of cytomegalovirus exposure and HLA in healthy donors. Primers for the PCR totalled 60 Vbeta and 13 Jbeta. This table comes from immunoSEQ multiplex PCR, and its TCRdb copy is limited to in-frame clones, with some not included. The data hold around 120,000 clones, with around two thirds observed a single time. Sequenced sample: PBMCs. The source of these receptors is a woman aged 40 to 55 in good health and CMV-seropositive.

The rearrangement links TRBV14 to TRBJ2-3; TRBD1 matches at 8 bases. J lost 5 bases, V lost 2 bases, and 6 bases had no gene match. Germline V lookup: CDR1 SGHDN, CDR2 FVKESK. This CDR3 has 15 amino acids. The CDR3 nucleotides read TGTGCCAGCAGCCAACTCGGACAGGGTCTAGATACGCAGTATTTT. This encodes CASSQLGQGLDTQYF.

The V and J genes are TRBV6-5 and TRBJ1-5, with TRBD1 matching 12 bases. Germline V CDR1 and CDR2: MNHEY, SVGAGI. The CDR3 contains 14 residues. V lost 5 bases and J lost 12; bases outside the gene matches: 8. The CDR3 nucleotides are TGTGCCAGCAGTAGGGGGACAGGGGGCTTGCTCCAGCATTTT. It codes for CASSRGTGGLLQHF.

The genes are TRBV9 and TRBJ1-1; D is unclear. The length of the CDR3 is 12 residues. V was trimmed by 0 bases and J by 8 bases, leaving 8 bases between them. Germline-derived CDR1 and CDR2 are SGDLS and YYNGEE. DNA of the CDR3: TGTGCCAGCAGCGTAGCGGGGAGAGAAGCTTTCTTT. Protein product: CASSVAGREAFF.

The chain is built from TRBV18 and TRBJ1-2; possibly TRBD1 for D (5 bases). Germline loops: CDR1 KGHSH, CDR2 LQKENI. V gave up 3 bases and J gave up 7 bases, with 15 bases separating them. There are 14 residues in the CDR3. CDR3 protein: CASSPPGRGGGYTF. DNA of the CDR3: TGTGCCAGCTCACCCCCGGGGAGGGGCGGTGGCTACACCTTC.

The chain uses TRBV5-1 and TRBJ2-1, with D perhaps matching TRBD1 (6 bases). The CDR3 spans 15 residues. Trimming removed 0 bases from V and 6 bases from J, with 13 bases in between. Germline assignment: CDR1 SGHRS and CDR2 YFSETQ. The DNA for the CDR3 is TGCGCCAGCAGCTTGGAGTCAGGGGCGGCCAATGAGCAGTTCTTC. Its translation: CASSLESGAANEQFF.

This clone was counted a single time. This chain links TRBV9 with TRBJ1-1; unclear D gene. V lost 0 bases and J 3 bases, leaving 9 bases between the germline ends. The CDR3 runs 14 residues. The germline V gene encodes CDR1 SGDLS and CDR2 YYNGEE. The CDR3 protein is CASSVVPGDTEAFF. The CDR3 DNA reads TGTGCCAGCAGCGTAGTTCCGGGTGACACTGAAGCTTTCTTT.

This clone was recorded a few times. J is TRBJ2-1 and V is TRBV27, with 16 bases aligning to TRBD2. The CDR3 is 17 residues long. With V trimmed by 5 bases and J by 5 bases, 6 bases remained unmatched. The V gene's germline CDR1 is MNHEY and CDR2 SMNVEV (reference sequence). Written as DNA, the CDR3 is TGTGCCAGCAGTCACGGGACTAGCGGGGGGGGGAACAATGAGCAGTTCTTC. Residues: CASSHGTSGGGNNEQFF.

As DNA, the CDR3 is TGTGCCAGCAGTTTATCCCGACAGGGGGCAGATACGCAGTATTTT. This gives the protein CASSLSRQGADTQYF. V and J are TRBV27 and TRBJ2-3; 9 positions agree with TRBD1. Germline V gene sequence: CDR1 MNHEY, CDR2 SMNVEV (reference sequence). V lost 0 bases to trimming and J lost 4 bases; unmatched junction nucleotides: 2. The CDR3 runs 15 residues.

The gene calls are TRBV4-1 and TRBJ1-1; D ambiguous. CDR1 is MGHRA, CDR2 YSYEKL, per germline. The CDR3 loop spans 15 amino acids. Trimming took 3 bases from V and 2 from J, leaving 13 bases between them. Here the CDR3 reads CASSQVGSGNTEAFF. The CDR3 nucleotides read TGCGCCAGCAGCCAGGTCGGGTCGGGAAACACTGAAGCTTTCTTT.

The chain recombines TRBV12-5 with TRBJ1-2; D not certain. Between the trimmed V and J ends, which lost 0 bases and 6 bases, there was a span of 11 bases. This CDR3 is 14 amino acids long. The V gene's germline CDR1 is LGHNT and CDR2 FRNRAP. CDR3 loop: CASGLVPNEDGYTF. CDR3 nucleotides: TGTGCTAGTGGTTTGGTACCCAACGAGGATGGCTACACCTTC. Full variable domain (rest looked up from reference TRBV12-5 and TRBJ1-2): DARVTQTPRHKVTEMGQEVTMRCQPILGHNTVFWYRQTMMQGLELLAYFRNRAPLDDSGMPKDRFSAEMPDATLATLKIQPSEPRDSAVYFCASGLVPNEDGYTFGSGTRLTVV.

V and J are TRBV18 and TRBJ2-5; D call uncertain. The CDR3 sequence is 15 residues long. Germline CDR1 reads KGHSH; CDR2 reads LQKENI. V lost 3 bases, J lost 1 base, and 12 bases lay in between. CDR3 nucleotides: TGTGCCAGCTCACCGCGCCTCCCAAGCCAAGAGACCCAGTACTTC. Amino acids: CASSPRLPSQETQYF.

This sequence joins TRBV5-4 and TRBJ1-6; D is uncertain. V lost 3 bases to trimming and J lost 10 bases, with 17 bases between them. Germline V gene lookup returns CDR1 SGHNT and CDR2 YYREEE (reference sequence). CDR3 size: 15 residues. CDR3 region: CASSSSSWVGSPLHF. The CDR3, as DNA: TGTGCCAGCAGCTCCTCGAGCTGGGTCGGGTCACCCCTCCACTTT.

The chain carries TRBV18 and TRBJ1-1; D remains ambiguous. CDR1 is KGHSH, CDR2 LQKENI, per germline. Trimming pared 3 bases from V and 3 bases from J, leaving 11 bases between. The CDR3 sequence is 14 residues long. The CDR3 protein is CASSPRSEHTEAFF. The CDR3 nucleotides are TGTGCCAGCTCACCCCGGTCCGAGCACACTGAAGCTTTCTTT.

The chain recombines TRBV6-1 with TRBJ2-5, with D unresolved. V shed 1 base and J shed 2 bases, with 11 bases lying between them. This CDR3 has 15 amino acids. Germline assignment: CDR1 MNHNS and CDR2 SASEGT. The CDR3 is CASSEGVTTQETQYF. The CDR3 nucleotides read TGTGCCAGCAGTGAAGGGGTAACTACTCAAGAGACCCAGTACTTC.

The chain employs TRBV6-5 and TRBJ2-5; 7 bases fit TRBD1. The J call may not be correct, given that the DNA end is closer to TRBJ2-7. The CDR3 is made up of 13 amino acids. Germline assignment: CDR1 MNHEY and CDR2 SVGAGI. The CDR3 here is CASSRQGSYEQYF. CDR3 nucleotide sequence: TGTGCCAGCAGTCGACAGGGATCCTACGAGCAGTACTTC.

The rearrangement joins TRBV6-5 to TRBJ2-3; TRBD1 aligns across 7 bases. V shed 4 bases and J 0 bases; nucleotides not matched to a gene: 1. The CDR3 extends over 14 amino acids. Germline CDR1 and CDR2: MNHEY and SVGAGI. CDR3 in amino acids: CASSSGQSTDTQYF. In nucleotides, the CDR3 is TGTGCCAGCAGTTCGGGACAGAGCACAGATACGCAGTATTTT.

The rearrangement uses TRBV29-1 and TRBJ1-2, with 8 positions matching TRBD1. Germline assignment: CDR1 SQVTM and CDR2 ANQGSEA. Trimming took 6 bases from V and 6 from J; bases not matched to a gene: 9. The CDR3 sequence is 13 residues long. For the CDR3, the DNA is TGCAGCGTAGAACGGAGACAGGGGCATGGCTACACCTTC. This encodes CSVERRQGHGYTF.

The J gene is TRBJ1-4, the V gene TRBV4-2, with D possibly being TRBD1 (5 bases). There are 15 residues in the CDR3. The germline V gene encodes CDR1 LGHNA and CDR2 YNFKEQ. Trimming removed 4 bases at V and 5 bases at J, with 14 bases between. The CDR3 DNA sequence: TGTGCCAGCAGCCCGGGTCGGGGGGAAAATGAAAAACTGTTTTTT. Encoded protein: CASSPGRGENEKLFF.

This clone showed up just a few times. The chain has TRBV6-4 and TRBJ1-2; TRBD1 agrees at 8 bases. There are 17 residues in the CDR3. Losses at the gene ends were 6 bases for V and 3 bases for J; bases not matched to a gene: 15. CDR1 and CDR2 from the germline V gene are MRHNA and SNTAGT. DNA of the CDR3: TGTGCCAGCAGGCCCCACGGACAGGGTGGTTGGGACTATGGCTACACCTTC. This gives the protein CASRPHGQGGWDYGYTF.

This chain joins TRBV5-4 and TRBJ2-5; TRBD2 might be the D (6 bases). The germline V and J ends were trimmed by 6 bases and 1 base, with 10 bases remaining between them. CDR3 length: 13 amino acids. Germline lookup yields CDR1 SGHNT and CDR2 YYREEE (reference sequence). The CDR3 sequence is CASNLASQETQYF. Here the CDR3 DNA reads TGTGCCAGCAACCTAGCGAGCCAAGAGACCCAGTACTTC.

The CDR3 sequence: CASSAVQGPGGGYTF. CDR3 sequence (DNA): TGTGCCAGCAGCGCGGTGCAGGGCCCAGGGGGCGGCTACACCTTC. This rearrangement joins TRBV7-8 to TRBJ1-2; 8 nucleotides align to TRBD1. The CDR3 consists of 15 residues. V gave up 5 bases and J gave up 8 bases; unmatched junction bases: 13. Germline V gene data show CDR1 as SGHVS and CDR2 as FQNEAQ.

DNA for the CDR3: TGTGCCAGCAGCAAGCTAGCGGCGAAGTTCAATGAGCAGTTCTTC. Residues: CASSKLAAKFNEQFF. V is TRBV21-1 and J is TRBJ2-1; the table calls TRBD2, which could not be checked here. TRBV21-1 is termed a pseudogene. CDR3 size: 15 residues.

This chain uses TRBV5-6 with TRBJ1-1; D might be TRBD1 (6 bases). Trimming cost V 4 bases and J 13 bases, with 20 bases left between them. CDR3 size: 13 residues. Germline-derived CDR1 and CDR2 are SGHDT and YYEEEE. CDR3 in amino acids: CASSPGGGWKFFF. As DNA, the CDR3 is TGTGCCAGCAGCCCGGGGGGCGGGTGGAAGTTTTTCTTT.

This clone has a count of ten or more. The chain has TRBV2 and TRBJ1-5; 7 positions agree with TRBD1. Germline-derived CDR1 and CDR2 are SNHLY and FYNNEI. Germline trimming cut 6 bases from V and 0 bases from J; bases unmatched to any gene: 8. The CDR3 runs to 16 residues. CDR3 in amino acids: CASRDPQGYSNQPQHF. DNA for the CDR3: TGTGCCAGCAGGGACCCACAGGGGTATAGCAATCAGCCCCAGCATTTT.

The chain has TRBV7-8 and TRBJ1-3, with a weak D call TRBD1 (6 bases). The CDR3 runs 16 residues. V was pared by 1 base and J by 2 bases, with 12 bases between. Germline CDR1 reads SGHVS; CDR2 reads FQNEAQ. The CDR3 sequence is CASSLGAGVPGNTIYF. The CDR3, as DNA: TGTGCCAGCAGCTTAGGGGCAGGGGTTCCTGGAAACACCATATATTTT. Full variable domain (remainder filled in from reference TRBV7-8 and TRBJ1-3): GAGVSQSPRYKVAKRGQDVALRCDPISGHVSLFWYQQALGQGPEFLTYFQNEAQLDKSGLPSDRFFAERPEGSVSTLKIQRTQQEDSAVYLCASSLGAGVPGNTIYFGEGSWLTVV.

This chain links TRBV6-1 with TRBJ1-2; unclear D gene. This CDR3 spans 16 amino acids. The V gene's germline CDR1 is MNHNS and CDR2 SASEGT. Trimming took off 1 base at V and 8 bases at J, with 20 bases between the two ends. The chain's CDR3 is CASSEGTDRLSSGYTF. CDR3 nucleotide sequence: TGTGCCAGCAGTGAAGGCACAGACCGGTTGTCCTCGGGCTACACCTTC.

The rearrangement links TRBV19 to TRBJ1-2, with no clear D. This CDR3 region has 12 residues. Per the germline V gene, CDR1 is LNHDA and CDR2 is SQIVND (reference sequence). The V gene lost 7 bases and the J gene lost 0 bases, with 6 bases spanning the gap. CDR3 sequence: CASMRTNYGYTF. CDR3 nucleotide sequence: TGTGCCAGTATGAGGACTAACTATGGCTACACCTTC.